Listed below are T cell receptor beta chains from one sample, sequenced in a study of T cells in tuberculosis. The data were produced by immunoSEQ multiplex PCR, yet TCRdb's version contains in-frame clones alone and is incomplete. The table lists over 40,000 clones, about 95% of them singletons. Specimen: PBMCs. The receptors derive from a donor aged 5-35 years with latent tuberculosis or without tuberculosis infection. Both conserved end residues are part of each CDR3. Each record gives: J gene, clone size, V gene, D gene, CDR3 DNA, CDR3 protein. The D gene is left open where the match is weak. Clone sizes are given selectively: once, few, many, or a class where the clone is expanded.

TRBJ2-1 - TRBV9 - TGTGCCAGCAGCGTAGGGCTAGCGAAAGGGCAGTTCTTC CASSVGLAKGQFF
TRBJ1-2 - TRBV11-2 - TGTGCCAGCAGCTCTTTTTCCATGAGCAACTATGGCTACACCTTC CASSSFSMSNYGYTF
TRBJ1-2 - TRBV6-5 TRBD1 TGTGCCAGCAGTTACGGGACAGGGGTCCATGGCTACACCTTC CASSYGTGVHGYTF
TRBJ2-1 - TRBV11-3 TRBD2 TGTGCCAGCAGCTTAGATAGGAGGGAGGGGCTGAATGAGCAGTTCTTC CASSLDRREGLNEQFF
TRBJ2-5 - TRBV2 - TGTGCCAGCAGACGCGGGGAAGGAGAGACCCAGTACTTC CASRRGEGETQYF
TRBJ2-3 - TRBV7-6 - TGTGCCAGCAGCTTAATCGGAGAAAATACGCAGTATTTT CASSLIGENTQYF
TRBJ1-5 - TRBV6-5 - TGTGCCAGCAGTTACTCTGGCAGTAGCAATCAGCCCCAGCATTTT CASSYSGSSNQPQHF
TRBJ1-5 - TRBV27 - TGTGCCAGCAGTTGGACAAATAATCAGCCCCAGCATTTT CASSWTNNQPQHF
TRBJ2-1 - TRBV19 - TGTGCCAGTAGTATCGGGATAGAGAATGAGCAGTTCTTC CASSIGIENEQFF
TRBJ1-1 - TRBV19 TRBD1 TGTGCCAGTAGTATCCCCGACAGGGGTGGCCTAAACACTGAAGCTTTCTTT CASSIPDRGGLNTEAFF
TRBJ2-1 - TRBV10-3 TRBD1 TGTGCCATCACCGTCAACGACAGGGTTTCGGTTAATGAGCAGTTCTTC CAITVNDRVSVNEQFF
TRBJ1-2 - TRBV10-3 - TGTGCCATCAGTGAGACGGCGGGTCCTAACTATGGCTACACCTTC CAISETAGPNYGYTF
TRBJ1-3 - TRBV25-1 TRBD1 TGTGCCAGCAGTATCGGACAGGCAAGGGGGGACACCATATATTTT CASSIGQARGDTIYF
TRBJ2-2 - TRBV25-1 - TGTGCCAGCAGTTCAGAGGAGCTGTTTTTT CASSSEELFF
TRBJ2-7 - TRBV2 TRBD2 TGTGCCAGCAGCATACTAGCGGGTGAGCAGTACTTC CASSILAGEQYF
TRBJ2-1 once TRBV19 TRBD2 TGTGCCAGTAGTATAGAGTCTAGCGGATACAATGAGCAGTTCTTC CASSIESSGYNEQFF
TRBJ2-5 - TRBV27 TRBD2 TGTGCCAGCCGACTAGCGGGAGGTCCTCCGACCCAGTACTTC CASRLAGGPPTQYF
TRBJ2-1 - TRBV11-2 - TGTGCCAGCAGCTTAGATTCTATTTGGGCGGAGCGGACCTACAATGAGCAGTTCTTC CASSLDSIWAERTYNEQFF
TRBJ2-2 - TRBV19 - TGTGCCAGTATGAGGAGGGAGGACACCGGGGAGCTGTTTTTT CASMRREDTGELFF
TRBJ2-7 - TRBV5-4 TRBD1 TGTGCCAGCAGGCTGGGGACAGGGGGCTTAGTCGGCGAGCAGTACTTC CASRLGTGGLVGEQYF
TRBJ2-7 - TRBV5-1 - TGCGCCAGCAGTAGCCCTGGTTCCCTCTACTACGAGCAGTACTTC CASSSPGSLYYEQYF
TRBJ1-2 few TRBV25-1 - TGTGCCAGCAGTGCCTCGGACACCTATGGCTACACCTTC CASSASDTYGYTF
TRBJ2-5 - TRBV7-2 - TGTGCCAGCAGCTTAGTTCAGGTAGAGACCCAGTACTTC CASSLVQVETQYF
TRBJ2-1 - TRBV7-7 TRBD2 TGTGCCAGCAGCTTAGTAGCGGGGGCCACCTACAATGAGCAGTTCTTC CASSLVAGATYNEQFF
TRBJ2-7 once TRBV11-1 - TGTGCCAGCAGCAGCCGGGACATGTCCTCCTACGAGCAGTACTTC CASSSRDMSSYEQYF
TRBJ1-1 - TRBV2 - TGTGCCAGCAGTGAATTTGCCACGGTCAACACTGAAGCTTTCTTT CASSEFATVNTEAFF